This TCR beta chain was sequenced in a study of identical twins. TCRdb re-derived calls from the 5' RACE reads in MiXCR, one entry per CDR3 protein. The sample shows 250,000 to 300,000 distinct CDR3 sequences, around 8.8% of them seen only once. The sample holds many counts of this clonotype. J lost 7 bases, V lost 3 bases, and 9 bases had no gene match. Germline CDR1 is LNHNV and CDR2 is YYDKDF (reference sequence). The CDR3 has 14 residues. Another study also made use of these data, one on yellow fever vaccine responses in identical twins. This second study says: Twins' vaccine T cell response reportedly seemed partly convergent, partly personalized.

This chain connects TRBV15 to TRBJ2-7, with 7 nucleotides matching TRBD2. Sequencing was done on a sample of CD8+ T cells sorted from blood. The clonotype originates from a woman aged 18 to 35 in good health. CDR3: CATSSLGLGGEQYF. The CDR3 nucleotides are TGTGCCACCAGCAGCCTAGGACTAGGCGGGGAGCAGTACTTC.